This T cell receptor (beta chain) appears in the sequencing data of a study of blood T cells in healthy people across ages. Trimming removed 6 bases at V and 6 bases at J, with 17 bases between. CDR3 size: 14 residues. All donors came from Russia, were Caucasian and healthy, and spanned ages about 6 to 100. Alongside a J-beta primer mix, a sample-barcoded 5' primer served in a second PCR lasting about 7 to 11 cycles. TCRdb re-called the 5' RACE reads with MiXCR, one entry per CDR3 protein. Of 1,500,000 or so distinct CDR3 sequences detected, 35% to 45% appear once; the ten largest clones hold around 4%. This clonotype occurred a few times.

The rearrangement joins TRBV12-3 or TRBV12-4 to TRBJ1-1; possible D gene TRBD1, 6 bases. The specimen sequenced was blood. This receptor was obtained from a woman aged 18-29 years in good health. The CDR3 region is CASRNGQLHAEAFF. The CDR3 nucleotides read TGTGCCAGCAGGAACGGACAGTTACACGCTGAAGCTTTCTTT.